These 14 T cell receptor beta chains share one sample of origin, sequenced in a study of T-cell memory formation after mild COVID-19. TCRdb passed the 5' RACE reads through MiXCR, listing each CDR3 protein once. Among around 390,000 distinct CDR3 sequences listed, approximately 15% were seen once. Sequenced: PBMCs or a T cell subset sorted from them (not recorded which). Source of these receptors: a man aged 18-30 years who had mild COVID-19 (a few samples of this study predate the infection). Cell type and time point are not known.

The V call is TRBV5-1, the J call TRBJ1-2; the D is unclear. This CDR3 is built from 14 residues. Trimming pared 3 bases from V and 0 bases from J, leaving 9 bases between. CDR1 is SGHRS, CDR2 YFSETQ, per germline. The CDR3 DNA reads as TGCGCCAGCAGCTCTGAAGGGACTAACTATGGCTACACCTTC. As protein: CASSSEGTNYGYTF.

The chain employs TRBV19 and TRBJ1-4, with D hard to call. Per germline, CDR1 LNHDA and CDR2 SQIVND (reference sequence). CDR3 length equals 11 residues. V lost 4 bases, J lost 8 bases, and 5 bases lay in between. The CDR3 protein is CASSTGEKLFF. The DNA for the CDR3 is TGTGCCAGTAGTACGGGGGAAAAACTGTTTTTT.

This clonotype was detected only a few times. This sequence joins TRBV4-3 and TRBJ2-2, with 12 nucleotides matching TRBD2. Unmatched junction bases numbered 12, after V lost 0 bases and J lost 4 bases. Germline CDR1 and CDR2: LGHNA and YSLEER. CDR3 size: 20 residues. The CDR3 is CASSQDMGLAGGPGTGELFF. The CDR3 bases are TGCGCCAGCAGCCAAGACATGGGGCTAGCGGGGGGGCCCGGCACCGGGGAGCTGTTTTTT.

There are many counts of this clonotype. This chain joins TRBV7-2 and TRBJ2-1; no definite D call. Trimming took 9 bases from V and 5 from J, leaving 8 bases between them. Germline lookup yields CDR1 SGHTA and CDR2 FQGNSA. The CDR3 covers 11 residues. CDR3 loop: CASIGDNEQFF. The CDR3 bases are TGTGCCAGTATCGGAGACAATGAGCAGTTCTTC.

V and J are TRBV15 and TRBJ2-7, with D tentatively TRBD2 (5 bases). V was pared by 1 base and J by 5 bases, with 15 bases between. The CDR3 spans 15 residues. Germline CDR1 and CDR2: LNHNV and YYDKDF (reference sequence). The CDR3 loop is CATSRGHSVKDEQYV. For the CDR3, the DNA is TGTGCCACCAGCAGAGGCCATAGCGTGAAGGACGAGCAGTACGTC.

The V and J genes are TRBV12-3 or TRBV12-4 and TRBJ1-4; D gene ambiguous. The CDR3 is 15 residues long. Trimming left V 1 base short and J 7 bases short, with 13 bases between. This CDR3 is CASSLGTQVGEKLFF. The DNA for the CDR3 is TGTGCCAGCAGTTTAGGGACCCAGGTCGGTGAAAAACTGTTTTTT.

This clonotype occurred a few times. This sequence joins TRBV27 and TRBJ1-2, with unresolved D. V gave up 1 base and J gave up 0 bases, with 9 bases separating them. Germline V CDR1 and CDR2: MNHEY, SMNVEV (reference sequence). CDR3 length: 15 amino acids. CDR3 region: CASSLYPNANYGYTF. In nucleotides, the CDR3 is TGTGCCAGCAGTTTATATCCTAATGCTAACTATGGCTACACCTTC.

This clonotype showed up just a few times. The J gene is TRBJ2-7, the V gene TRBV27; D is possibly TRBD1 (6 bases). The ends were cut back, 0 bases at V and 3 bases at J, with 9 bases in the middle. The CDR3 extends over 14 amino acids. Germline-derived CDR1 and CDR2 are MNHEY and SMNVEV (reference sequence). The CDR3 region has the DNA TGTGCCAGCAGTTTATCCACAGGGAACTACGAGCAGTACTTC. Its protein is CASSLSTGNYEQYF.

This clonotype has ten or more counts. The gene calls are TRBV5-1 and TRBJ1-1; TRBD1 matches at 7 bases. CDR1 is SGHRS and CDR2 is YFSETQ in the germline V gene. Trimming removed 1 base from V and 1 base from J; junction bases left unmatched: 4. This CDR3 contains 15 residues. The CDR3 reads CASSLFGQENTEAFF. The CDR3 DNA sequence: TGCGCCAGCAGCTTGTTTGGACAGGAGAACACTGAAGCTTTCTTT.

The V gene is TRBV20-1, the J gene TRBJ1-6, with 8 bases matching TRBD1. Per germline, CDR1 DFQATT and CDR2 SNEGSKA (reference sequence). The CDR3 runs to 15 residues. V was clipped by 6 bases and J by 12 bases; unmatched bases: 16. CDR3: CSADADTGQDQPLHF. As DNA, the CDR3 is TGCAGTGCCGACGCCGACACGGGACAGGATCAACCCCTCCACTTT.

V gene TRBV13 combines with J gene TRBJ1-1; no clear D. V lost 8 bases to trimming and J lost 4 bases, with 11 bases between them. CDR3 size: 12 residues. Per the germline V gene, CDR1 is PRHDT and CDR2 is FYEKMQ (reference sequence). CDR3 DNA sequence: TGTGCCAGCGGGGTCAGAGGCACTGAAGCTTTCTTT. Translation gives CASGVRGTEAFF.

This clonotype was detected only a few times. The rearrangement uses TRBV20-1 and TRBJ2-5; no firm D call. The V gene's germline CDR1 is DFQATT and CDR2 SNEGSKA (reference sequence). This CDR3 region has 14 residues. The V end lost 0 bases, the J end lost 1 base, and 9 bases lay between the germline ends. CDR3 amino acids: CSARDLHFQETQYF. CDR3 DNA: TGCAGTGCTAGAGATTTACACTTCCAAGAGACCCAGTACTTC.

The gene calls are TRBV20-1 and TRBJ2-7; 9 bases align to TRBD2. CDR1 and CDR2 (germline): DFQATT, SNEGSKA (reference sequence). The CDR3 covers 14 residues. V shed 6 bases and J 7 bases; nucleotides not matched to a gene: 13. CDR3 in amino acids: CSASLGGGAQEQYV. For the CDR3, the DNA is TGCAGTGCATCCCTAGGCGGGGGGGCTCAGGAGCAGTACGTC.

The V gene is TRBV6-5, the J gene TRBJ1-1; no firm D call. Trimming cost V 2 bases and J 3 bases, with 7 bases left between them. CDR1 and CDR2 from the germline V gene are MNHEY and SVGAGI. There are 13 residues in the CDR3. CDR3 in DNA: TGTGCCAGCAGTTACGGCGCCGACACTGAAGCTTTCTTT. Translated, it gives CASSYGADTEAFF.